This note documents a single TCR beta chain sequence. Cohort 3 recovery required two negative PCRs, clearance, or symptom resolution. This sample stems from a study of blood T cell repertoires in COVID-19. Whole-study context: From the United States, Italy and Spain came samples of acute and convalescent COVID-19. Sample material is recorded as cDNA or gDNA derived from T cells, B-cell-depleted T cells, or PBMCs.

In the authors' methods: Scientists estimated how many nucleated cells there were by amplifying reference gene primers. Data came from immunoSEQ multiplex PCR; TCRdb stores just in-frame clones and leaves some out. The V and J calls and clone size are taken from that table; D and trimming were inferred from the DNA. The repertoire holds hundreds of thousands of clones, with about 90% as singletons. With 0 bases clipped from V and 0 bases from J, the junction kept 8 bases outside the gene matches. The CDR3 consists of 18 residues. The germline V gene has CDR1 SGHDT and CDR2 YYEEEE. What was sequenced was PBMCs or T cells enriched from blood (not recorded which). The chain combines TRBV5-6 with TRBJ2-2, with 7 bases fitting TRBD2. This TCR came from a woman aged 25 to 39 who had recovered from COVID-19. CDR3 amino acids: CASSLDRGGRSNTGELFF. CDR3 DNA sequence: TGTGCCAGCAGCTTGGATCGGGGCGGGAGATCGAACACCGGGGAGCTGTTTTTT.